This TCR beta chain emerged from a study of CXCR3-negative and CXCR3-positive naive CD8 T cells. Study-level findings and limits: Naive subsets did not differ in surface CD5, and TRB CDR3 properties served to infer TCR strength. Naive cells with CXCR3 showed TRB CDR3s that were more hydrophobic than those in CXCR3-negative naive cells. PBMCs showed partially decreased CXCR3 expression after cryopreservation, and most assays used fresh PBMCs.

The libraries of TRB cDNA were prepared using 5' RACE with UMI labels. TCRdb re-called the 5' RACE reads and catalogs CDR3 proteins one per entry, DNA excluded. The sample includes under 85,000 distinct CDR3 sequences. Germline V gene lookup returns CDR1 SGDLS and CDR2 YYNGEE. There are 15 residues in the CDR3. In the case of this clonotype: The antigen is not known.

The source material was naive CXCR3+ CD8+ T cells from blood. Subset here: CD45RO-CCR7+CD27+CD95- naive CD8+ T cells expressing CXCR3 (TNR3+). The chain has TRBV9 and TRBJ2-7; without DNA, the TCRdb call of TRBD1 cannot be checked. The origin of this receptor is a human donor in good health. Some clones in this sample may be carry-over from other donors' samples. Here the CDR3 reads CASSSDSNLPHEQYF.